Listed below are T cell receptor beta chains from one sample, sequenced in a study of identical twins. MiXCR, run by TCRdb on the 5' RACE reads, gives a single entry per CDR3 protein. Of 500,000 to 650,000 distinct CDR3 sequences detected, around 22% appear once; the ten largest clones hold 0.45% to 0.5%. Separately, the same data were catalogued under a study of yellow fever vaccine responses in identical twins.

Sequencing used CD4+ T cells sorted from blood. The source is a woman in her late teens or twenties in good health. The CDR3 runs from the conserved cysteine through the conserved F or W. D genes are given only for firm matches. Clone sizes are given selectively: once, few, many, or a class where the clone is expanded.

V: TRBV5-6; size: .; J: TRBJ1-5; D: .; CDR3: CASSLAGTQPQHF; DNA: TGTGCCAGCAGCTTGGCAGGAACTCAGCCCCAGCATTTT
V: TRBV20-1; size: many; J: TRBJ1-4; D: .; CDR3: CSATDPGPWNEKLFF; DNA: TGCAGTGCTACCGATCCGGGACCGTGGAATGAAAAACTGTTTTTT
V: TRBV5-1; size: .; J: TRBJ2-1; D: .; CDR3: CASSSPGSHNEQFF; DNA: TGCGCCAGCAGCTCCCCGGGATCTCACAATGAGCAGTTCTTC
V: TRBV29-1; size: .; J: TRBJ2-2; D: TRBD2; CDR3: CSAQWGGGVPGELFF; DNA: TGCAGCGCCCAGTGGGGGGGAGGCGTCCCCGGGGAGCTGTTTTTT
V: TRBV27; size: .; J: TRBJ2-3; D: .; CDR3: CASKQLGLPTTDTQYF; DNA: TGTGCCAGCAAGCAACTGGGACTTCCCACCACAGATACGCAGTATTTT
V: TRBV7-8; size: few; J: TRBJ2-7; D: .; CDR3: CASSREQGRVLGYEQYF; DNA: TGTGCCAGCAGCCGTGAACAGGGAAGGGTTTTAGGATACGAGCAGTACTTC
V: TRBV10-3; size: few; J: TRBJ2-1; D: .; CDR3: CAISDRSNSITNYNEQFF; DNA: TGTGCCATCAGTGACCGAAGCAACTCAATAACCAACTACAATGAGCAGTTCTTC
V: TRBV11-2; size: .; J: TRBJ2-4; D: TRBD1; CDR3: CASSLTGMTADGTKNIQYF; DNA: TGTGCCAGCAGCTTGACAGGGATGACAGCGGATGGGACCAAAAACATTCAGTACTTC
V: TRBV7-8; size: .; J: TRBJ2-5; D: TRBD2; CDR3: CASSSSGIQETQYF; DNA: TGTGCCAGCAGCTCCAGCGGGATCCAAGAGACCCAGTACTTC
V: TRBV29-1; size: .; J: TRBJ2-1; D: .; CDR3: CSVDADYLSYNEQFF; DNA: TGCAGCGTTGACGCGGACTACCTCTCCTACAATGAGCAGTTCTTC
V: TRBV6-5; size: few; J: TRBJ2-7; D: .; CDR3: CASSYSFSGSYEQYF; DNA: TGTGCCAGCAGTTACTCGTTTAGCGGATCCTACGAGCAGTACTTC
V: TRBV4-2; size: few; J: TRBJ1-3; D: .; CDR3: CASSQEDSSGNTIYF; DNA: TGTGCCAGCAGCCAAGAGGACAGCTCTGGAAACACCATATATTTT
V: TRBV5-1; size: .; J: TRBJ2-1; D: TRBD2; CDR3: CASSRDQGTSESTEFF; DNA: TGCGCCAGCAGCCGAGACCAAGGGACTAGCGAGTCGACCGAGTTCTTC
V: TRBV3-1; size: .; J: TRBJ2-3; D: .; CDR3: CASSRSRGGDTDTQYF; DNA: TGTGCCAGCAGCCGTAGCAGGGGGGGGGACACAGATACGCAGTATTTT
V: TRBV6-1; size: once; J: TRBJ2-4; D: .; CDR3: CASSEAVMGLTLAKNIQYF; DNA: TGTGCCAGCAGTGAAGCGGTAATGGGGCTAACTCTAGCCAAAAACATTCAGTACTTC
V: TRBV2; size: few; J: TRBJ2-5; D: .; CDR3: CASSEGGTPGETQYF; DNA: TGTGCCAGCAGTGAAGGCGGGACACCTGGGGAGACCCAGTACTTC
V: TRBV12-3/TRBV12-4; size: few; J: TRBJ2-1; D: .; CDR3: CASILTGSYNEQFF; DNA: TGTGCCAGCATCCTGACAGGTTCCTACAATGAGCAGTTCTTC
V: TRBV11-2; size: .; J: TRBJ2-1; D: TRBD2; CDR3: CASSRFIAGTINEQFF; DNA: TGTGCCAGCAGCCGCTTTATAGCGGGGACCATCAATGAGCAGTTCTTC
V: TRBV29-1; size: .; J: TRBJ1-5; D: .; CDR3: CSVSGNSNQPQHF; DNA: TGCAGCGTTTCCGGGAATAGCAATCAGCCCCAGCATTTT
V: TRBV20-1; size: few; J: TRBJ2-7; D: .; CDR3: CSAGPPGGYEQYF; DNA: TGCAGTGCTGGCCCCCCTGGCGGCTACGAGCAGTACTTC
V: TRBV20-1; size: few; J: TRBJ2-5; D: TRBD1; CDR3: CSARAGTGGEETQYF; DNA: TGCAGTGCTAGAGCCGGGACAGGGGGAGAGGAGACCCAGTACTTC
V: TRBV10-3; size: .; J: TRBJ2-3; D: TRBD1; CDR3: CAISELATGNTDTQYF; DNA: TGTGCCATCAGTGAGCTCGCGACAGGGAACACAGATACGCAGTATTTT
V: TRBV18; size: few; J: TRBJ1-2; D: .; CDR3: CASSPDDRNYGYTF; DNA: TGTGCCAGCTCACCGGACGACAGAAACTATGGCTACACCTTC
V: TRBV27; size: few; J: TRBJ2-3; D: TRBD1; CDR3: CASSLRPDRGLADTQYF; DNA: TGTGCCAGCAGTCTCCGACCCGACAGGGGGCTGGCAGATACGCAGTATTTT
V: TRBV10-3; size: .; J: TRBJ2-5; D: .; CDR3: CAISETGTLGTQYF; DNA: TGTGCCATCAGTGAGACAGGGACCCTAGGGACCCAGTACTTC
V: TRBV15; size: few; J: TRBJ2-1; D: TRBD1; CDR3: CATSRDIGQGHNEQFF; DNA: TGTGCCACCAGCAGAGATATAGGACAGGGCCACAATGAGCAGTTCTTC
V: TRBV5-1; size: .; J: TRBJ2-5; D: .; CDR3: CASRRGEGKETQYF; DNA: TGCGCCAGCCGCCGGGGAGAGGGGAAGGAGACCCAGTACTTC
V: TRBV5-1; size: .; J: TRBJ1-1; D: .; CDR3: CASSSEMNTEAFF; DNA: TGCGCCAGCAGCTCGGAGATGAACACTGAAGCTTTCTTT
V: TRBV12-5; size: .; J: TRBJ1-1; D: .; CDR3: CASGSAGNTEAFF; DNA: TGTGCTAGTGGTTCTGCCGGGAACACTGAAGCTTTCTTT